Presented here are 17 T cell receptor beta chains from one specimen sequenced in a study of CD8 T cells in Susac syndrome. Random hexamers were used to reverse transcribe roughly 0.45 to 1 ug of RNA. TCRdb reanalysed the immunoSEQ multiplex PCR reads using MiXCR and keeps one entry per CDR3 protein. Seen here are roughly 150,000 distinct CDR3 sequences, approximately 94% observed once, and the top ten hold 0.21%. The sequenced material came from CD8+ T cells from PBMCs. The origin of the receptors is a human donor with multiple sclerosis.

The gene calls are TRBV9 and TRBJ2-1; maybe TRBD2 (6 bases). Between the trimmed V and J ends, which lost 6 bases and 0 bases, there was a span of 13 bases. The germline CDR1 and CDR2 sequences are SGDLS and YYNGEE. This CDR3 is 15 amino acids long. The CDR3 loop is CASTPGDSSYNEQFF. DNA for the CDR3: TGTGCCAGCACCCCGGGAGACAGCTCCTACAATGAGCAGTTCTTC.

This chain links TRBV13 with TRBJ2-5, with 10 bases matching TRBD1. Trimming cost V 5 bases and J 1 base; bases outside gene matches: 7. Germline V gene lookup returns CDR1 PRHDT and CDR2 FYEKMQ (reference sequence). This CDR3 comprises 16 residues. This chain's CDR3 is CASSTRQGASQETQYF. CDR3 coding DNA: TGTGCCAGCAGCACGCGACAGGGGGCAAGCCAAGAGACCCAGTACTTC.

V and J are TRBV27 and TRBJ2-1; 8 positions agree with TRBD2. The CDR3 totals 12 residues. Germline loops: CDR1 MNHEY, CDR2 SMNVEV (reference sequence). Trimming took 6 bases from V and 6 from J; bases not matched to a gene: 1. The CDR3 loop is CASRRGGNEQFF. CDR3 DNA: TGTGCCAGCAGACGGGGGGGCAATGAGCAGTTCTTC.

The J gene is TRBJ2-2, the V gene TRBV29-1; tentatively, D is TRBD2 (6 bases). The CDR3 covers 13 residues. Germline values: CDR1 SQVTM, CDR2 ANQGSEA. V was clipped by 6 bases and J by 3 bases, with 11 bases between them. The CDR3 loop is CSVTGGHTGELFF. The CDR3 region has the DNA TGCAGCGTCACCGGGGGACACACCGGGGAGCTGTTTTTT.

This sequence joins TRBV20-1 and TRBJ1-1; 11 nucleotides agree with TRBD1. Germline V gene sequence: CDR1 DFQATT, CDR2 SNEGSKA (reference sequence). The CDR3 contains 13 residues. Trimming removed 6 bases from V and 5 bases from J; junction bases left unmatched: 5. The CDR3 region has the DNA TGCAGTGCCCCTGGGACAGGGGGTACTGAAGCTTTCTTT. Translated: CSAPGTGGTEAFF.

This chain connects TRBV3-1 to TRBJ1-4, with 7 nucleotides matching TRBD1. Per the germline V gene, CDR1 is LGHDT and CDR2 is YNNKEL (reference sequence). V shed 7 bases and J 5 bases; nucleotides not matched to a gene: 7. CDR3 size: 14 residues. The CDR3, as DNA: TGTGCCAGCACCCCAGACAGGGTCAATGAAAAACTGTTTTTT. It translates to CASTPDRVNEKLFF.

The chain combines TRBV20-1 with TRBJ2-7, with a weak D call TRBD1 (6 bases). Germline assignment: CDR1 DFQATT and CDR2 SNEGSKA (reference sequence). The CDR3 totals 15 residues. V lost 0 bases and J 7 bases, leaving 19 bases between the germline ends. The CDR3 region is CSAREAPGAYTEQYF. DNA for the CDR3: TGCAGTGCTAGAGAGGCGCCAGGGGCCTATACAGAGCAGTACTTC.

V is TRBV6-2 or TRBV6-3 and J is TRBJ2-7, with TRBD1 identical over 8 bases. Trimming cost V 7 bases and J 7 bases; bases outside gene matches: 15. In germline, CDR1 is MNHEY, CDR2 SVGEGT. This CDR3 spans 15 amino acids. Here the CDR3 DNA reads TGTGCCAGCACCCAAGACCGGGACAGGCCGTTTGAGCAGTACTTC. This translates into CASTQDRDRPFEQYF.

This sequence joins TRBV28 and TRBJ2-3, with D unresolved. The CDR3 sequence is 16 residues long. V dropped 3 bases and J dropped 1 base, with 14 bases sitting between them. Germline V gene sequence: CDR1 MDHEN, CDR2 SYDVKM. The CDR3 DNA sequence: TGTGCCAGCAGTTTGACAACTTGGGCCGGCACAGATACGCAGTATTTT. Its protein product is CASSLTTWAGTDTQYF.

V and J are TRBV12-3 or TRBV12-4 and TRBJ2-3; a possible D gene is TRBD2 (7 bases). V dropped 1 base and J dropped 4 bases, with 9 bases sitting between them. This CDR3 is built from 14 residues. CDR3 in amino acids: CASSLGGGADTQYF. Written as DNA, the CDR3 is TGTGCCAGCAGTTTAGGCGGGGGCGCAGATACGCAGTATTTT.

This sequence joins TRBV3-1 and TRBJ2-1, with 10 bases matching TRBD1. Germline CDR1 LGHDT, CDR2 YNNKEL (reference sequence). Trimming cost V 0 bases and J 7 bases; bases outside gene matches: 9. The CDR3 covers 17 residues. The CDR3 loop reads CASSQDPRQGAWNEQFF. In DNA form, the CDR3 reads TGTGCCAGCAGCCAAGATCCGCGACAGGGGGCTTGGAATGAGCAGTTCTTC.

V is TRBV5-1 and J is TRBJ2-3; D not certain. V was pared by 0 bases and J by 2 bases, with 10 bases between. From germline, CDR1 is SGHRS and CDR2 YFSETQ. The CDR3 has 15 amino acids. The DNA for the CDR3 is TGCGCCAGCAGCTTGGAGGGTGGGCTCACAGATACGCAGTATTTT. Translated: CASSLEGGLTDTQYF.

CDR3 loop: CASSDPGTGAGYTF. The CDR3 DNA is TGTGCCAGCAGTGATCCCGGGACAGGGGCTGGCTACACCTTC. V and J are TRBV27 and TRBJ1-2; 10 bases match TRBD1. Germline CDR1 and CDR2: MNHEY and SMNVEV (reference sequence). The CDR3 is 14 amino acids. Germline trimming cut 5 bases from V and 7 bases from J; bases unmatched to any gene: 7.

The chain recombines TRBV30 with TRBJ1-1; the D is unclear. This CDR3 is built from 13 residues. Germline loops: CDR1 GTSNPN, CDR2 SVGIG (reference sequence). Trimming pared 4 bases from V and 2 bases from J, leaving 11 bases between. CDR3 coding DNA: TGTGCCTGGAAGACCCGAGAAAACACTGAAGCTTTCTTT. This codes for CAWKTRENTEAFF.

The rearrangement links TRBV4-3 to TRBJ2-7; D not resolved. CDR1 and CDR2 from the germline V gene are LGHNA and YSLEER. The CDR3 has 15 residues. Trimming pared 4 bases from V and 1 base from J, leaving 14 bases between. In nucleotides, the CDR3 is TGCGCCAGCAGCCCCTCGTCGGGCCTATCCTACGAGCAGTACTTC. Translated, it gives CASSPSSGLSYEQYF.

This chain links TRBV12-5 with TRBJ2-1; 8 bases line up with TRBD2. Trimming at V came to 6 bases and at J to 6 bases, leaving 4 bases not matched to a gene. Germline CDR1 reads LGHNT; CDR2 reads FRNRAP. CDR3 length: 13 residues. The CDR3 nucleotides read TGTGCTAGTGGAATTGGACTAGCCAATGAGCAGTTCTTC. It yields the protein CASGIGLANEQFF.

The chain recombines TRBV27 with TRBJ1-5, with 9 bases identical to TRBD1. The CDR3 consists of 18 residues. V lost 6 bases to trimming and J lost 2 bases; unmatched junction nucleotides: 14. CDR1 is MNHEY and CDR2 is SMNVEV in the germline V gene (reference sequence). CDR3 sequence (DNA): TGTGCCAGCAGCGGATGGGGACAGGGTGGGGTTGGCAATCAGCCCCAGCATTTT. Its translation: CASSGWGQGGVGNQPQHF.